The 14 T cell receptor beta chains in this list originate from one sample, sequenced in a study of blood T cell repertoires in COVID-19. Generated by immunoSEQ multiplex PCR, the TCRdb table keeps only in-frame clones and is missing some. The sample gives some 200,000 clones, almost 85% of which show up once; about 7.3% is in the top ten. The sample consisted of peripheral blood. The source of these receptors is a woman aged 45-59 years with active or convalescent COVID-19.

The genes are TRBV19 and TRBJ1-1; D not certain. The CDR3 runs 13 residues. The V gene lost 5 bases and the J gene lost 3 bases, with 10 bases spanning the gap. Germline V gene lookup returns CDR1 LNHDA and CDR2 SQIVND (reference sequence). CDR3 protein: CASSFGSYTEAFF. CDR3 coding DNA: TGTGCCAGTAGTTTTGGGAGTTACACTGAAGCTTTCTTT.

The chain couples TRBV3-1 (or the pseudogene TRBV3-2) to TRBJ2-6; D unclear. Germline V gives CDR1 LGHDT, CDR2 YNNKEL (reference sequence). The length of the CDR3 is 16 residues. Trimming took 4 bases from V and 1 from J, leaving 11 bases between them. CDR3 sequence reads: CASSPLSESGANVLTF. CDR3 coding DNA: TGTGCCAGCAGCCCCCTAAGTGAATCTGGGGCCAACGTCCTGACTTTC.

The CDR3 here is CASSAASLAEAFF. The CDR3 coding sequence is TGTGCCAGCAGCGCCGCAAGTCTAGCTGAAGCTTTCTTT. The rearrangement links TRBV11-2 to TRBJ1-1; D is ambiguous. Germline V gene data show CDR1 as SGHAT and CDR2 as FQNNGV. This CDR3 is built from 13 residues. Trimming took 5 bases from V and 6 from J, leaving 13 bases between them.

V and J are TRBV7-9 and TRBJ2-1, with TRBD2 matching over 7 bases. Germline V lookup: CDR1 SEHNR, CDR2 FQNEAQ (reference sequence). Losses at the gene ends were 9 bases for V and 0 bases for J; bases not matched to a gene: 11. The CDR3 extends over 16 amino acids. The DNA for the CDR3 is TGTGCCAGGGAACCCTGGGAGGGAAGCTCCTACAATGAGCAGTTCTTC. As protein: CAREPWEGSSYNEQFF.

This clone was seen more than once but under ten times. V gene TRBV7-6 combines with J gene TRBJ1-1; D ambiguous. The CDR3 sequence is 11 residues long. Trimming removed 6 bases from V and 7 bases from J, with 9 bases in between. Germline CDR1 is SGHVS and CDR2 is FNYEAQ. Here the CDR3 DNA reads TGTGCCAGCAGAGATGAGGTTGAAGCTTTCTTT. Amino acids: CASRDEVEAFF.

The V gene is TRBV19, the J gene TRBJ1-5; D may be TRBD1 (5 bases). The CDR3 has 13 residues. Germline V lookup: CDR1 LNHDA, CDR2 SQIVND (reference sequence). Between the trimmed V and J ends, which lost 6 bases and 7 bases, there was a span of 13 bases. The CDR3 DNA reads TGTGCCAGTAGCCTGGAAGGGGCGCAGCCCCAGCATTTT. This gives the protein CASSLEGAQPQHF.

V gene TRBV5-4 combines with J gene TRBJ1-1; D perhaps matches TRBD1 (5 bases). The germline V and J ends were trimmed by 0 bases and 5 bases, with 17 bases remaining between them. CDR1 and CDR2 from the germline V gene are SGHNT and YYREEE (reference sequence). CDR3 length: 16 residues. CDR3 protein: CASSLGGRASSTEAFF. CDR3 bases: TGTGCCAGCAGCTTGGGGGGCAGGGCTTCTTCTACTGAAGCTTTCTTT. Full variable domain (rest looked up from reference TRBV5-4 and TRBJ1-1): ETGVTQSPTHLIKTRGQQVTLRCSSQSGHNTVSWYQQALGQGPQFIFQYYREEENGRGNFPPRFSGLQFPNYSSELNVNALELDDSALYLCASSLGGRASSTEAFFGQGTRLTVV.

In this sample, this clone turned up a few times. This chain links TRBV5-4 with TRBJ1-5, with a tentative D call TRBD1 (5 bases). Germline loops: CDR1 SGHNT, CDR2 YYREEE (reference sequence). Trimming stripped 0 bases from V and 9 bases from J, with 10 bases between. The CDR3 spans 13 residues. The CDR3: CASSLDPGGPQHF. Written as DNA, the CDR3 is TGTGCCAGCAGCTTGGACCCCGGGGGGCCCCAGCATTTT.

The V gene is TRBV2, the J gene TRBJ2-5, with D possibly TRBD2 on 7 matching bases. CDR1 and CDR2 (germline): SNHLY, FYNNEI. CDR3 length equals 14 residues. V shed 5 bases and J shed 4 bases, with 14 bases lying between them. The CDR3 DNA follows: TGTGCCAGCAGTCGACTAGGGGGGGGAGAGACCCAGTACTTC. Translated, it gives CASSRLGGGETQYF.

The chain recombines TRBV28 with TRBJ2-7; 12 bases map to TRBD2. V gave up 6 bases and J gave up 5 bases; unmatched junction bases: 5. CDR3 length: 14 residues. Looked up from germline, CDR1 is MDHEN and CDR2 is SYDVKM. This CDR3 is CASSLAGGPHEQYF. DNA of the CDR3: TGTGCCAGCAGCCTAGCGGGAGGGCCACACGAGCAGTACTTC. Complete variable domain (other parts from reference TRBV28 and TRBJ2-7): DVKVTQSSRYLVKRTGEKVFLECVQDMDHENMFWYRQDPGLGLRLIYFSYDVKMKEKGDIPEGYSVSREKKERFSLILESASTNQTSMYLCASSLAGGPHEQYFGPGTRLTVT.

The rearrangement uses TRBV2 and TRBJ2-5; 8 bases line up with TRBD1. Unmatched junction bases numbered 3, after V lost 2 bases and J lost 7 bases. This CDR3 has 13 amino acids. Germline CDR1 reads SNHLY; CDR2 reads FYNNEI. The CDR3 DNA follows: TGTGCCAGCAGTGAACAGGGGGCCGGGACCCAGTACTTC. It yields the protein CASSEQGAGTQYF.

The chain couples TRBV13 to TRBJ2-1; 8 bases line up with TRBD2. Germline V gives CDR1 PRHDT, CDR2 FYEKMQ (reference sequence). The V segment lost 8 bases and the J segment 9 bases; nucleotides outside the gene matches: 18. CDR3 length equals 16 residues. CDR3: CASARLGAEAGGEQFF. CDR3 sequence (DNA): TGTGCCAGCGCCCGATTAGGAGCGGAGGCGGGGGGTGAGCAGTTCTTC. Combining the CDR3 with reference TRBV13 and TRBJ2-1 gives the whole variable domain AAGVIQSPRHLIKEKRETATLKCYPIPRHDTVYWYQQGPGQDPQFLISFYEKMQSDKGSIPDRFSAQQFSDYHSELNMSSLELGDSALYFCASARLGAEAGGEQFFGPGTRLTVL.

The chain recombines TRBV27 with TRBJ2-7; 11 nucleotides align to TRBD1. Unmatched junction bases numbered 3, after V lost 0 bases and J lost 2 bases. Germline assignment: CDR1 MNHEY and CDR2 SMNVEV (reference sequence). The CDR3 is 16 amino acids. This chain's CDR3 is CASSLSAGQGAYEQYF. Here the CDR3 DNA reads TGTGCCAGCAGTTTATCGGCGGGACAGGGGGCCTACGAGCAGTACTTC.

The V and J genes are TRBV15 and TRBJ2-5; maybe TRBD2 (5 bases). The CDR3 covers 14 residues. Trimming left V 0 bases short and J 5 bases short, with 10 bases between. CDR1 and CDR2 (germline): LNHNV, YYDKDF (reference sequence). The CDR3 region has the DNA TGTGCCACCAGCAGAGATCGTCGGGGTGAGACCCAGTACTTC. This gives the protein CATSRDRRGETQYF. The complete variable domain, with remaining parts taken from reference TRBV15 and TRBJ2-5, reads DAMVIQNPRYQVTQFGKPVTLSCSQTLNHNVMYWYQQKSSQAPKLLFHYYDKDFNNEADTPDNFQSRRPNTSFCFLDIRSPGLGDTAMYLCATSRDRRGETQYFGPGTRLLVL.